This entry describes one T cell receptor beta chain. What it binds is unknown. This sample is part of a study of T-cell memory formation after mild COVID-19. The wider study: Each donor largely had its own TCR clusters.

Findings and caveats of the study: CD4/CD8 balance held among clones contracting day 15 to 85, and later expanders leaned CD4+.

TCRdb ran MiXCR on the 5' RACE reads and lists one entry per CDR3 protein. The top ten hold about 8.4% of the sample, which has hundreds of thousands of distinct CDR3 sequences, 20% to 25% seen once. The receptor comes from an adult woman who had mild COVID-19 (a few samples of this study predate the infection). Cell type and time point are not known. Sequencing was done on a sample of PBMCs or a T cell subset sorted from them (not recorded which).

In nucleotides, the CDR3 is TGTGCCAGCAGTGACGCCCGACTAGCGGGAGGTAACTACAATGAGCAGTTCTTC. Translation: CASSDARLAGGNYNEQFF. The V call is TRBV25-1, the J call TRBJ2-1, with 13 positions matching TRBD2. This CDR3 spans 18 amino acids. Germline V gene sequence: CDR1 MGHDK, CDR2 SYGVNS. J was trimmed by 3 bases and V by 3 bases; bases with no gene match: 8.